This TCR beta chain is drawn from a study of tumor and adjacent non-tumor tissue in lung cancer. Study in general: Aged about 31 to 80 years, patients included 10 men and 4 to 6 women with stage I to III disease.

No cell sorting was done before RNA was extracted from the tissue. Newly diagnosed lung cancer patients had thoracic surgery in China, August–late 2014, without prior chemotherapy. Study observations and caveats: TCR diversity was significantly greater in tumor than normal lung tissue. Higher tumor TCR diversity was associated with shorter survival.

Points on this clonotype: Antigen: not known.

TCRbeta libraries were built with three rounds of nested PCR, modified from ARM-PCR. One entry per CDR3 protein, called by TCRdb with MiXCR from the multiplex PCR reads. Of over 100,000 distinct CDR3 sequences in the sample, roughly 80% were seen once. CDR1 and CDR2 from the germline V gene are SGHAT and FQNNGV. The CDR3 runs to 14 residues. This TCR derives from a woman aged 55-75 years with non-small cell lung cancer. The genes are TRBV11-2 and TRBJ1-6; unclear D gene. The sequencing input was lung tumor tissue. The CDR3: CANSLEATNSPLHF. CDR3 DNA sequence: TGTGCTAACAGCTTAGAAGCAACTAATTCACCCCTCCACTTT.